The 17 T cell receptor beta chains below were found in one sample sequenced in a study of naive and memory T cell subsets (dated by TCRdb to the late 2010s). Receptor libraries were prepared by UMI-ligation and nested PCR. The instrument was an Illumina MiSeq. The beta constant-region primer consisted of an equimolar mixture of two oligonucleotides that together covered TRBC1 and TRBC2. Starting from the raw public reads, TCRdb applied fastp trimming at Q25, assembled clones with MiXCR and retained in-frame beta chains. Records with the same CDR3 protein are collapsed into one entry carrying the most frequent genes and DNA. In all, the sample holds 100,000 or so distinct CDR3 sequences, and over 7% of those were seen once. 1.6% of the sample goes to the ten largest clones. Material for sequencing was central memory CD4+ T cells from blood. The cell subset or site label, as the study defines it: central memory, CD45RA- CD27+. The origin of the receptors is a human donor in good health.

In its sample, this clonotype was seen a few times. The chain joins TRBV19 to TRBJ2-3; D perhaps matches TRBD2 (6 bases). The CDR3 loop spans 15 amino acids. CDR1 LNHDA and CDR2 SQIVND come from the germline V gene (reference sequence). V was clipped by 3 bases and J by 0 bases, with 10 bases between them. The CDR3 DNA reads TGTGCCAGTAGTATTCAAGCGGGTAGCACAGATACGCAGTATTTT. It codes for CASSIQAGSTDTQYF. Using reference TRBV19 and TRBJ2-3 for the parts outside the CDR3, the full variable domain is DGGITQSPKYLFRKEGQNVTLSCEQNLNHDAMYWYRQDPGQGLRLIYYSQIVNDFQKGDIAEGYSVSREKKESFPLTVTSAQKNPTAFYLCASSIQAGSTDTQYFGPGTRLTVL.

This clonotype was seen many times. The V and J genes are TRBV7-2 and TRBJ1-1, with D possibly TRBD1 on 6 matching bases. The CDR3 extends over 15 amino acids. Germline V gene sequence: CDR1 SGHTA, CDR2 FQGNSA. Trimming left V 10 bases short and J 0 bases short, with 18 bases between. CDR3 DNA sequence: TGTGCCACCCATGGGGGGCGGGGGATGAACACTGAAGCTTTCTTT. It translates to CATHGGRGMNTEAFF.

This clonotype was seen many times. V and J are TRBV20-1 and TRBJ1-6; 7 nucleotides align to TRBD1. The CDR3 runs to 16 residues. Germline assignment: CDR1 DFQATT and CDR2 SNEGSKA (reference sequence). V shed 2 bases and J 5 bases; nucleotides not matched to a gene: 9. As DNA, the CDR3 is TGCAGTGCTAGACCCATCGGACAGGAGAATAATTCACCCCTCCACTTT. Amino acids: CSARPIGQENNSPLHF.

Many counts were recorded for this clonotype. The V call is TRBV27, the J call TRBJ1-4; D not resolved. The CDR3 has 16 residues. The V gene lost 6 bases and the J gene lost 0 bases, with 14 bases spanning the gap. Germline CDR1 reads MNHEY; CDR2 reads SMNVEV (reference sequence). CDR3 DNA: TGTGCCAGCAGGCTAAACTTACTTGCAACTAATGAAAAACTGTTTTTT. As protein: CASRLNLLATNEKLFF.

The table lists this clonotype with a few counts. The chain uses TRBV19 and TRBJ2-1; TRBD2 matches 9 bases. The V gene end was trimmed by 5 bases and the J gene end by 4 bases; junction bases not matched to a gene: 3. The CDR3 totals 14 residues. Germline assignment: CDR1 LNHDA and CDR2 SQIVND (reference sequence). The DNA of the CDR3 is TGTGCCAGTAGTCTAGCGGGGAAATACAATGAGCAGTTCTTC. As protein: CASSLAGKYNEQFF.

This clonotype was counted many times. The chain combines TRBV7-3 with TRBJ1-1, with TRBD1 matching 7 bases. This CDR3 is built from 15 residues. Germline lookup yields CDR1 SGHTA and CDR2 FQGTGA. V shed 3 bases and J 0 bases; nucleotides not matched to a gene: 4. The CDR3 here is CASSLGQIVNTEAFF. In DNA form, the CDR3 reads TGTGCCAGCAGCTTGGGACAGATCGTGAACACTGAAGCTTTCTTT. Combining the CDR3 with reference TRBV7-3 and TRBJ1-1 gives the whole variable domain GAGVSQTPSNKVTEKGKYVELRCDPISGHTALYWYRQSLGQGPEFLIYFQGTGAADDSGLPNDRFFAVRPEGSVSTLKIQRTERGDSAVYLCASSLGQIVNTEAFFGQGTRLTVV.

The V call is TRBV2, the J call TRBJ2-7; D is perhaps TRBD1 or TRBD2 (5 bases each). Germline V gene lookup returns CDR1 SNHLY and CDR2 FYNNEI. V shed 8 bases and J shed 2 bases, with 10 bases lying between them. The CDR3 spans 12 residues. The CDR3 DNA reads as TGTGCCAGCCTCCTGGGGGCCTACGAGCAGTACTTC. This translates into CASLLGAYEQYF.

This clonotype was observed at least ten times. This chain joins TRBV20-1 and TRBJ2-3; 8 positions agree with TRBD1. V lost 3 bases and J lost 0; bases outside the gene matches: 2. Per germline, CDR1 DFQATT and CDR2 SNEGSKA (reference sequence). This CDR3 has 14 residues. The CDR3 sequence is CSASDRGSTDTQYF. CDR3 sequence (DNA): TGCAGTGCTAGTGACAGGGGAAGCACAGATACGCAGTATTTT.

V gene TRBV5-1 combines with J gene TRBJ1-3, with D uncertain. The CDR3 has 14 amino acids. The germline V gene has CDR1 SGHRS and CDR2 YFSETQ. Between the trimmed V and J ends, which lost 1 base and 4 bases, there was a span of 9 bases. The CDR3 sequence: CASSLSTGGNTIYF. For the CDR3, the DNA is TGCGCCAGCAGCTTGTCCACGGGCGGAAACACCATATATTTT.

This clonotype showed up many times. The V and J genes are TRBV12-3 or TRBV12-4 and TRBJ1-1, with a tentative D call TRBD1 (6 bases). The length of the CDR3 is 14 residues. The germline V and J ends were trimmed by 2 bases and 1 base, with 8 bases remaining between them. DNA of the CDR3: TGTGCCAGCAGTTTACTCAGGGGGAACACTGAAGCTTTCTTT. Translated, it gives CASSLLRGNTEAFF.

The chain combines TRBV13 with TRBJ2-2; 9 bases align to TRBD1. This CDR3 comprises 16 residues. After removal of 6 bases from V and 6 bases from J, the junction contained 11 bases not matched to a gene. Germline CDR1 is PRHDT and CDR2 is FYEKMQ (reference sequence). The CDR3 protein is CASRRAGQGSAGELFF. The CDR3 DNA reads TGTGCCAGCAGGCGAGCGGGACAGGGTAGTGCCGGGGAGCTGTTTTTT. The variable domain in full, completed from reference TRBV13 and TRBJ2-2, reads AAGVIQSPRHLIKEKRETATLKCYPIPRHDTVYWYQQGPGQDPQFLISFYEKMQSDKGSIPDRFSAQQFSDYHSELNMSSLELGDSALYFCASRRAGQGSAGELFFGEGSRLTVL.

The rearrangement joins TRBV7-2 to TRBJ2-2; D unclear. This CDR3 is built from 14 residues. Trimming removed 1 base at V and 4 bases at J, with 7 bases between. The germline CDR1 and CDR2 sequences are SGHTA and FQGNSA. DNA of the CDR3: TGTGCCAGCAGCTTAGAGGCTGGCACCGGGGAGCTGTTTTTT. This encodes CASSLEAGTGELFF.

This clonotype occurred a few times. CDR3 in DNA: TGTGCCAGCAGGGCCCTTTCCGGGACAGCCAGATTCCAAGAGACCCAGTACTTC. This encodes CASRALSGTARFQETQYF. The J gene is TRBJ2-5, the V gene TRBV6-6; TRBD1 matches 7 bases. The V segment lost 6 bases and the J segment 1 base; nucleotides outside the gene matches: 17. In germline, CDR1 is MNHNY, CDR2 SVGAGI (reference sequence). The CDR3 covers 18 residues.

In its sample, this clonotype was seen a few times. The chain employs TRBV24-1 and TRBJ2-3, with unresolved D. This CDR3 contains 12 residues. CDR1 KGHDR and CDR2 SFDVKD come from the germline V gene. The ends were cut back, 7 bases at V and 0 bases at J, with 4 bases in the middle. The DNA of the CDR3 is TGTGCCACCAGCGACAGCACAGATACGCAGTATTTT. Amino acids: CATSDSTDTQYF.

The chain has TRBV4-2 and TRBJ2-7; TRBD2 matches at 9 bases. CDR1 and CDR2 (germline): LGHNA, YNFKEQ. V trimming: 2 bases; J trimming: 2 bases; junction bases outside the gene matches: 4. CDR3 size: 15 residues. CDR3 coding DNA: TGTGCCAGCAGCCAACCTAGCGGGGCCACCTACGAGCAGTACTTC. This codes for CASSQPSGATYEQYF.

A few counts support this clonotype. V is TRBV29-1 and J is TRBJ1-5; 7 bases match TRBD1. V dropped 6 bases and J dropped 3; count of bases not matched to a gene: 5. The CDR3 loop spans 13 amino acids. Germline CDR1 reads SQVTM; CDR2 reads ANQGSEA. CDR3 protein: CSVMTGINQPQHF. CDR3 in DNA: TGCAGCGTCATGACAGGGATCAATCAGCCCCAGCATTTT.

This clonotype occurred a few times. The chain carries TRBV20-1 and TRBJ2-7; TRBD2 matches at 11 bases. The length of the CDR3 is 15 residues. Germline trimming cut 0 bases from V and 2 bases from J; bases unmatched to any gene: 3. Germline V gives CDR1 DFQATT, CDR2 SNEGSKA (reference sequence). CDR3 residues: CSARDGTSGTYEQYF. The CDR3 bases are TGCAGTGCTAGAGACGGGACTAGCGGAACCTACGAGCAGTACTTC.